This TCR beta chain was obtained from a study of T cells in localized non-small cell lung cancer. Clones were sequenced by immunoSEQ multiplex PCR, and TCRdb holds only the in-frame ones, with some missing. This table holds under 150,000 clones, around 90% found once. In this sample, this clone turned up a few times. The material sequenced was peripheral blood, taken before any cancer treatment. The sequence was obtained from an older female donor with stage I lung adenocarcinoma.

Here the CDR3 reads CASSLDLAEGTGELFF. The CDR3 DNA follows: TGCGCCAGCAGCTTGGACCTAGCGGAGGGTACCGGGGAGCTGTTTTTT. The genes are TRBV5-1 and TRBJ2-2; 7 nucleotides agree with TRBD2. The CDR3 has 16 residues. With V trimmed by 0 bases and J by 5 bases, 7 bases remained unmatched. The germline V gene has CDR1 SGHRS and CDR2 YFSETQ.